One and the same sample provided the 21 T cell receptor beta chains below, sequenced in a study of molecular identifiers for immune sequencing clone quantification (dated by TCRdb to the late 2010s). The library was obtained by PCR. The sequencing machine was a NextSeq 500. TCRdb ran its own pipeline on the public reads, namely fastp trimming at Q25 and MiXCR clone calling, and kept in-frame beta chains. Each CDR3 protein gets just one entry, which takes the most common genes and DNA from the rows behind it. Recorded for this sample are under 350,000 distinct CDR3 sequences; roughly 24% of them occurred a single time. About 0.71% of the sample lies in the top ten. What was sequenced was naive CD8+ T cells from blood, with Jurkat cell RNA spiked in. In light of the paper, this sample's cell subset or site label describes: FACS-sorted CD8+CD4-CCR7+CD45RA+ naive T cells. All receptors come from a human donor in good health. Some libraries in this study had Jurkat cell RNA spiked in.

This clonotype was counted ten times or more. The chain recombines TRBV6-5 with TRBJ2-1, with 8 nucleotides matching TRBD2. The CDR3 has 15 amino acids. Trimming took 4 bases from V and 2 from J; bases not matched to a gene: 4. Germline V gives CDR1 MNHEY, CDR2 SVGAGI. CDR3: CASSSAGGPYNEQFF. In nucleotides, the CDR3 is TGTGCCAGCAGTTCTGCGGGGGGACCCTACAATGAGCAGTTCTTC.

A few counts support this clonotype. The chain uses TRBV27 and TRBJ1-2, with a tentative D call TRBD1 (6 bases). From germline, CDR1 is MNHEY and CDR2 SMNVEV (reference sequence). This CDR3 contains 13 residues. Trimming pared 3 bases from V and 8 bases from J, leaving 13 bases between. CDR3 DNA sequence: TGTGCCAGCAGTTTGCAGGGGTGGTCAGGCTACACCTTC. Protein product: CASSLQGWSGYTF.

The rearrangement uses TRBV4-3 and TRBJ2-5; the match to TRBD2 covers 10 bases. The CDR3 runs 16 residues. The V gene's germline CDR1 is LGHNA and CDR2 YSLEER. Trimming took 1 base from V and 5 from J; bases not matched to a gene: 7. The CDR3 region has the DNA TGCGCCAGCAGCCAAGCCGGGACTAGCGCGCTTGAGACCCAGTACTTC. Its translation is CASSQAGTSALETQYF.

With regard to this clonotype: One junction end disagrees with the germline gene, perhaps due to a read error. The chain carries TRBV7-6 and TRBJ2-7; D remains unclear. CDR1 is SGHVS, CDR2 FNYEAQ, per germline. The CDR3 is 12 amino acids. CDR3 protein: CAGSLASTEQYF. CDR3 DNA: TGTGCCGGCAGCTTAGCCTCTACCGAGCAGTACTTC.

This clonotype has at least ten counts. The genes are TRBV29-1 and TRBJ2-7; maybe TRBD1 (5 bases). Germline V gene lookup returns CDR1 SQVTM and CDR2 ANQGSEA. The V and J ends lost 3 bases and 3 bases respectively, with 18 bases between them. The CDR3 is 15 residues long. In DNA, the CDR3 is TGCAGCGTTGATGGGTTGGCAGGGAAGAACTACGAGCAGTACTTC. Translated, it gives CSVDGLAGKNYEQYF.

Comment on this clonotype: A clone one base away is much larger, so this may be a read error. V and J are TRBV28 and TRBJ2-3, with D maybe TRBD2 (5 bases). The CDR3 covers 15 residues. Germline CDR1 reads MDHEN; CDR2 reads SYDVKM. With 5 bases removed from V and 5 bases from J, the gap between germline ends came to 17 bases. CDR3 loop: CASSGSGGVKDTQYF. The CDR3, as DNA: TGTGCCAGCAGTGGAAGCGGTGGGGTGAAAGATACGCAGTATTTT.

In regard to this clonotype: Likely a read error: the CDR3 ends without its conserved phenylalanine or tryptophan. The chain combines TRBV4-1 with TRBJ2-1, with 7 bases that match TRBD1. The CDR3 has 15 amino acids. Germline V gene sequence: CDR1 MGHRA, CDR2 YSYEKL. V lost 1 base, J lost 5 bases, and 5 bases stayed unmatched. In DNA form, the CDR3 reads TGCGCCAGCAGCCAAGGACCCGGGACAGACAATGAGCAGTTCTTA. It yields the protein CASSQGPGTDNEQFL.

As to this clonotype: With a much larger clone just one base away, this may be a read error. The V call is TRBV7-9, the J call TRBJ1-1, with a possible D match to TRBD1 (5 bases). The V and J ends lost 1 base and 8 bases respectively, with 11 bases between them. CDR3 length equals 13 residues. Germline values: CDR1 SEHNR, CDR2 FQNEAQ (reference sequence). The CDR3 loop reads CASSLDRDGEAFF. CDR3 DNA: TGTGCCAGCAGCTTAGACCGGGACGGGGAAGCTTTCTTT.

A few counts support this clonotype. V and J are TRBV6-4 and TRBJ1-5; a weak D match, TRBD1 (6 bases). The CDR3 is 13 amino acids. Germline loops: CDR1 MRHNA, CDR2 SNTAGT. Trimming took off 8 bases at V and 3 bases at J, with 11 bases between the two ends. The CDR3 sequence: CASPGDTNQPQHF. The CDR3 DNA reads TGTGCCAGCCCTGGGGACACCAATCAGCCCCAGCATTTT.

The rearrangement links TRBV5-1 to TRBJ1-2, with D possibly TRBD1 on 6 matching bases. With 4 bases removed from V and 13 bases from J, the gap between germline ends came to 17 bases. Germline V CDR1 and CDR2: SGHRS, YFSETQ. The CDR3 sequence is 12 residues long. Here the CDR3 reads CASSPYSGEVTF. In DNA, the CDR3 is TGCGCCAGCAGCCCTTACTCAGGGGAAGTCACCTTC. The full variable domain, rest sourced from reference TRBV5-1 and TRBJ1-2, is KAGVTQTPRYLIKTRGQQVTLSCSPISGHRSVSWYQQTPGQGLQFLFEYFSETQRNKGNFPGRFSGRQFSNSRSEMNVSTLELGDSALYLCASSPYSGEVTFGSGTRLTVV.

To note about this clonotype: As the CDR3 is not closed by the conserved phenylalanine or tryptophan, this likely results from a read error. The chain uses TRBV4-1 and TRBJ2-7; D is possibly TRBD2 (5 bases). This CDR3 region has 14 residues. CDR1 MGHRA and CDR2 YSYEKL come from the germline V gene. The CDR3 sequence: CTSSQAQRGYEQYL. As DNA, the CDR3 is TGCACCAGCAGCCAAGCGCAACGGGGCTACGAGCAGTACCTC.

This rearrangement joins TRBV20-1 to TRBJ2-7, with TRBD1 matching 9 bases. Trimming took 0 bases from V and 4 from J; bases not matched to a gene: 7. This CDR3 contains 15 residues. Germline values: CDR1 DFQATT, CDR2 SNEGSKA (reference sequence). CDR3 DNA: TGCAGTGCTAGAGATGGGGGGACAGGGTCATACGAGCAGTACTTC. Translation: CSARDGGTGSYEQYF.

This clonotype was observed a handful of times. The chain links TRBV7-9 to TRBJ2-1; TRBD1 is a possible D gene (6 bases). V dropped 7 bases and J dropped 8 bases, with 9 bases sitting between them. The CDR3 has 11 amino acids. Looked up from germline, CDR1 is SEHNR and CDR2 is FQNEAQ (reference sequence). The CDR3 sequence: CASKPGDEQFF. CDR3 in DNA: TGTGCCAGCAAACCAGGGGATGAGCAGTTCTTC.

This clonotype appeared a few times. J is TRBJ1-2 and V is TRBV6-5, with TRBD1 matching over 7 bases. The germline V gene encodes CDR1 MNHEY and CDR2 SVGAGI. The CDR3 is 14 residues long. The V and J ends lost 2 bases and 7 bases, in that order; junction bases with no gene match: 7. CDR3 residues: CASSYAPGTAGYTF. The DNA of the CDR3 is TGTGCCAGCAGTTACGCCCCCGGGACAGCTGGCTACACCTTC.

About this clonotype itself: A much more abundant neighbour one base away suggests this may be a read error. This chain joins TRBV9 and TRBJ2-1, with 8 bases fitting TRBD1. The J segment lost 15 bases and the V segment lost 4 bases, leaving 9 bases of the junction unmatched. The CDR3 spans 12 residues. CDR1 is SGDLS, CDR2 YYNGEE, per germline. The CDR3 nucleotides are TGTGCCAGCAGCACACTGACAGGGGTCGTGTTCTTC. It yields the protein CASSTLTGVVFF. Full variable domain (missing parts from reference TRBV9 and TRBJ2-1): DSGVTQTPKHLITATGQRVTLRCSPRSGDLSVYWYQQSLDQGLQFLIQYYNGEERAKGNILERFSAQQFPDLHSELNLSSLELGDSALYFCASSTLTGVVFFGPGTRLTVL.

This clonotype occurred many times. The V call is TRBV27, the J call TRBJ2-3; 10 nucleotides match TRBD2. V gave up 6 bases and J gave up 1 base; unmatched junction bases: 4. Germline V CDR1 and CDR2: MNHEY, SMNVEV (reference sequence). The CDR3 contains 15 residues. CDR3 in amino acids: CASSRLAGRTDTQYF. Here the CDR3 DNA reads TGTGCCAGCAGCAGACTAGCGGGCCGCACAGATACGCAGTATTTT.

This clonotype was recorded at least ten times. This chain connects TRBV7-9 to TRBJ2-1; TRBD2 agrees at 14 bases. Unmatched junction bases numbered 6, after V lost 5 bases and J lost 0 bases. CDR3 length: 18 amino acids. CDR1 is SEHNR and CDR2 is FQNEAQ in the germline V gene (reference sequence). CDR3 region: CASSPGTSGGSSYNEQFF. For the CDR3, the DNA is TGTGCCAGCAGCCCGGGGACTAGCGGGGGCAGCTCCTACAATGAGCAGTTCTTC.

Written as DNA, the CDR3 is TGTGCCAGCAGCACGGAGCCGGGCCTTTCCTACGAGCAGTACTTC. Amino acids: CASSTEPGLSYEQYF. This chain uses TRBV7-2 with TRBJ2-7; D remains ambiguous. Germline lookup yields CDR1 SGHTA and CDR2 FQGNSA. With 5 bases removed from V and 1 base from J, the gap between germline ends came to 15 bases. The CDR3 has 15 amino acids.

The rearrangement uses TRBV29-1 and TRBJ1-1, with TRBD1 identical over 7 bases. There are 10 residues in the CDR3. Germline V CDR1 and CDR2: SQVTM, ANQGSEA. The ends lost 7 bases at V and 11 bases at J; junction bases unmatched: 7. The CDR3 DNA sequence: TGCAGCGCCGTACAGGGGTGGGCTTTCTTT. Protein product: CSAVQGWAFF.

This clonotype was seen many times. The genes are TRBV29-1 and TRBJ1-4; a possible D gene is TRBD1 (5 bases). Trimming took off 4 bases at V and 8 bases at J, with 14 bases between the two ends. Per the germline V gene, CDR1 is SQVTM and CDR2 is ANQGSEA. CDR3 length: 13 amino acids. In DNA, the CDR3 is TGCAGCGTTGGCCCCGGGACCGCAGAAAAACTGTTTTTT. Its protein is CSVGPGTAEKLFF.

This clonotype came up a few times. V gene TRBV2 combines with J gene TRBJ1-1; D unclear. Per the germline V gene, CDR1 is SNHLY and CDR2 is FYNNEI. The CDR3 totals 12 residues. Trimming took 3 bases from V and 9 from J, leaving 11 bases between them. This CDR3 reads CASSDKTPKAFF. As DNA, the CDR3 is TGTGCCAGCAGTGACAAGACGCCCAAAGCTTTCTTT.